This T cell receptor (beta chain) was identified during a study of CD8 T cells in Susac syndrome. There are 11 residues in the CDR3. Trimming took off 1 base at V and 8 bases at J, with 8 bases between the two ends. Germline assignment: CDR1 DFQATT and CDR2 SNEGSKA (reference sequence). 0.5 to 1 ug RNA was reverse transcribed with random hexamers. TCR beta CDR3 was amplified by immunoSEQ multiplex PCR. This amplification extended across 54 Vbeta and 13 Jbeta segments. TCRdb reprocessed the immunoSEQ multiplex PCR reads with MiXCR, giving one entry per CDR3 protein. The repertoire holds roughly 300,000 distinct CDR3 sequences, with around 83% as singletons.

Specimen: CD8+ T cells from PBMCs. The source is a human donor with multiple sclerosis. V and J are TRBV20-1 and TRBJ2-5; D is uncertain. The CDR3 DNA follows: TGCAGTGCTAGAGCAGGTCCTACCCAGTACTTC. Translating gives CSARAGPTQYF.